The clone carrying this T cell receptor beta chain was counted only a few times. The germline V gene has CDR1 MNHEY and CDR2 SVGAGI. Unmatched junction bases numbered 7, after V lost 2 bases and J lost 9 bases. The CDR3 is 16 amino acids. RNA transcripts yielded amplified TCR beta CDR3 regions. TCR CDR3 underwent first-round RT-PCR with the HTBI primer set. One entry per CDR3 protein, called by TCRdb with MiXCR from the multiplex PCR reads. The repertoire holds fewer than 500,000 distinct CDR3 sequences, with around 15% as singletons. The PBMCs studied were ones that came from approximately 9.9 ml fresh peripheral blood. These data belong to a study of T cells in Graves' hyperthyroidism and ophthalmopathy.

The chain employs TRBV6-5 and TRBJ1-6; TRBD1 agrees at 10 bases. The sample comprised blood. The sequence was obtained from a woman in her twenties or thirties with Graves' ophthalmopathy. Written as DNA, the CDR3 is TGTGCCAGCAGTTACCGCCTCGGGACAGGGGTTTCACCCCTCCACTTT. It codes for CASSYRLGTGVSPLHF.